This entry lists 21 T cell receptor beta chains sequenced from one sample in a study of T-cell memory formation after mild COVID-19. TCRdb fed the 5' RACE reads into MiXCR, producing one record per CDR3 protein. This table holds approximately 410,000 distinct CDR3 sequences, roughly a quarter found once. The sequenced sample was PBMCs or a T cell subset sorted from them (not recorded which). The receptors here all came from an adult woman who had mild COVID-19 (a few samples of this study predate the infection). Cell type and time point are not known.

The chain uses TRBV20-1 and TRBJ1-1, with a tentative D call TRBD1 (5 bases). The V and J ends lost 3 bases and 8 bases respectively, with 16 bases between them. CDR1 and CDR2 (germline): DFQATT, SNEGSKA (reference sequence). CDR3 length equals 13 residues. The CDR3 coding sequence is TGCAGTGCTAGTGGCGCGTCAGGGAGGGAAGCTTTCTTT. It is translated as CSASGASGREAFF.

This chain uses TRBV18 with TRBJ1-1; D not certain. The CDR3 is 14 residues long. Germline V lookup: CDR1 KGHSH, CDR2 LQKENI. V lost 0 bases and J lost 1, with 6 bases in between. The CDR3 spells CASSPPVGNTEAFF. Here the CDR3 DNA reads TGTGCCAGCTCACCACCGGTGGGGAACACTGAAGCTTTCTTT. Using reference TRBV18 and TRBJ1-1 for the parts outside the CDR3, the full variable domain is NAGVMQNPRHLVRRRGQEARLRCSPMKGHSHVYWYRQLPEEGLKFMVYLQKENIIDESGMPKERFSAEFPKEGPSILRIQQVVRGDSAAYFCASSPPVGNTEAFFGQGTRLTVV.

This clonotype has just one count. The chain uses TRBV20-1 and TRBJ2-5, with a weak D call TRBD2 (5 bases). The V gene lost 0 bases and the J gene lost 0 bases, with 14 bases spanning the gap. Germline loops: CDR1 DFQATT, CDR2 SNEGSKA (reference sequence). This CDR3 region has 16 residues. The CDR3 sequence is CSAREPDSAYQETQYF. The CDR3 coding sequence is TGCAGTGCTAGAGAACCGGATAGCGCCTACCAAGAGACCCAGTACTTC.

The rearrangement uses TRBV29-1 and TRBJ1-1; 7 positions agree with TRBD1. Losses at the gene ends were 6 bases for V and 0 bases for J; bases not matched to a gene: 7. The CDR3 contains 14 residues. Germline V gene lookup returns CDR1 SQVTM and CDR2 ANQGSEA. The CDR3, as DNA: TGCAGCGTCCTAAGGGGGACAGTGAACACTGAAGCTTTCTTT. Encoded protein: CSVLRGTVNTEAFF.

The chain is built from TRBV3-1 and TRBJ1-2; no firm D call. Germline CDR1 LGHDT, CDR2 YNNKEL (reference sequence). V was clipped by 0 bases and J by 5 bases, with 10 bases between them. The CDR3 spans 14 residues. The CDR3 region has the DNA TGTGCCAGCAGCCAAGATCGACATTCTTATGGCTACACCTTC. Protein product: CASSQDRHSYGYTF.

This clonotype was counted many times. CDR3 coding DNA: TGCGCCAGCAGCTTCACATCGGGAGTGGGGGAGACCCAGTACTTC. This translates into CASSFTSGVGETQYF. The chain uses TRBV5-1 and TRBJ2-5, with D perhaps TRBD2 (6 bases). V lost 2 bases and J 5 bases, leaving 16 bases between the germline ends. Germline lookup yields CDR1 SGHRS and CDR2 YFSETQ. The CDR3 covers 15 residues.

This chain links TRBV4-2 with TRBJ2-5, with D uncertain. The CDR3 covers 15 residues. The ends were cut back, 4 bases at V and 1 base at J, with 13 bases in the middle. Germline values: CDR1 LGHNA, CDR2 YNFKEQ. Here the CDR3 DNA reads TGTGCCAGCAGCCCCGCGCCCTCCGTCCAAGAGACCCAGTACTTC. As protein: CASSPAPSVQETQYF.

This clonotype appeared a few times. This chain connects TRBV5-1 to TRBJ2-5, with D perhaps TRBD1 or TRBD2 (6 bases each). Germline V CDR1 and CDR2: SGHRS, YFSETQ. V gave up 3 bases and J gave up 4 bases, with 16 bases separating them. The CDR3 is made up of 15 amino acids. CDR3: CASSYMGGLGETQYF. The CDR3 DNA is TGCGCCAGCAGCTATATGGGGGGCCTAGGAGAGACCCAGTACTTC.

For the CDR3, the DNA is TGCGCCAGCAGCCAGAATCCCCGAGGCTATGGCTACACCTTC. Its protein product is CASSQNPRGYGYTF. The rearrangement joins TRBV4-1 to TRBJ1-2; no clear D gene. Trimming stripped 3 bases from V and 4 bases from J, with 12 bases between. This CDR3 is 14 amino acids long. Germline values: CDR1 MGHRA, CDR2 YSYEKL.

This clonotype was seen only a few times. V gene TRBV5-8 combines with J gene TRBJ1-5, with unresolved D. The germline gives CDR1 SGHTS, CDR2 YDEGEE. The CDR3 has 14 residues. V was trimmed by 0 bases and J by 1 base, leaving 5 bases between them. CDR3 nucleotides: TGTGCCAGCAGCTTGGGACTCAGCAATCAGCCCCAGCATTTT. Amino acid sequence: CASSLGLSNQPQHF.

This clonotype has a handful of counts. The chain has TRBV27 and TRBJ1-5; D possibly corresponds to TRBD1 (5 bases). This CDR3 comprises 17 residues. V was clipped by 5 bases and J by 6 bases, with 23 bases between them. The germline CDR1 and CDR2 sequences are MNHEY and SMNVEV (reference sequence). The CDR3 loop is CASSPNLPRGDGQPQHF. Written as DNA, the CDR3 is TGTGCCAGCAGTCCAAACCTACCTCGAGGGGATGGTCAGCCCCAGCATTTT.

This chain connects TRBV4-3 to TRBJ2-1; no clear D gene. The CDR3 covers 16 residues. CDR1 and CDR2 (germline): LGHNA, YSLEER. The V gene lost 4 bases and the J gene lost 8 bases, with 21 bases spanning the gap. Written as DNA, the CDR3 is TGCGCCAGCAGCCGACACTTGGCCGTCTCACCGGATGAGCAGTTCTTC. Its translation: CASSRHLAVSPDEQFF.

The V call is TRBV10-3, the J call TRBJ2-7, with D tentatively TRBD2 (5 bases). With 0 bases removed from V and 4 bases from J, the gap between germline ends came to 19 bases. The CDR3 is made up of 17 amino acids. Germline CDR1 and CDR2: ENHRY and SYGVKD. The CDR3 region is CAISESRIGLALYEQYF. The CDR3 bases are TGTGCCATCAGTGAGTCGAGAATTGGACTCGCTCTTTACGAGCAGTACTTC.

This clonotype came up a few times. The chain recombines TRBV7-9 with TRBJ1-1, with 7 nucleotides matching TRBD1. V trimming: 6 bases; J trimming: 0 bases; junction bases outside the gene matches: 4. Germline V CDR1 and CDR2: SEHNR, FQNEAQ (reference sequence). This CDR3 spans 14 amino acids. The DNA of the CDR3 is TGTGCCAGCAGGGAGGGACAGATGAACACTGAAGCTTTCTTT. Protein sequence: CASREGQMNTEAFF.

V gene TRBV24-1 combines with J gene TRBJ2-1, with no clear D. Trimming left V 0 bases short and J 4 bases short, with 9 bases between. The V gene's germline CDR1 is KGHDR and CDR2 SFDVKD. The CDR3 is 15 amino acids. This chain's CDR3 is CATSDLTPGYNEQFF. The CDR3 DNA is TGTGCCACCAGTGATTTGACCCCTGGGTACAATGAGCAGTTCTTC.

There are many counts of this clonotype. The rearrangement joins TRBV4-1 to TRBJ2-5, with 8 bases matching TRBD2. CDR1 and CDR2 (germline): MGHRA, YSYEKL. The CDR3 runs to 16 residues. V lost 2 bases to trimming and J lost 4 bases; unmatched junction nucleotides: 9. CDR3 region: CASSQPASGLLETQYF. CDR3 in DNA: TGCGCCAGCAGCCAACCGGCTAGCGGGCTATTAGAGACCCAGTACTTC.

The chain is built from TRBV2 and TRBJ1-4; D is ambiguous. Germline CDR1 SNHLY, CDR2 FYNNEI. Trimming left V 2 bases short and J 0 bases short, with 7 bases between. CDR3 length: 15 amino acids. The CDR3 DNA follows: TGTGCCAGCAGTGAACGAGCCTCAACTAATGAAAAACTGTTTTTT. Amino acid sequence: CASSERASTNEKLFF. Looking up the rest from reference TRBV2 and TRBJ1-4 gives the full variable domain: EPEVTQTPSHQVTQMGQEVILRCVPISNHLYFYWYRQILGQKVEFLVSFYNNEISEKSEIFDDQFSVERPDGSNFTLKIRSTKLEDSAMYFCASSERASTNEKLFFGSGTQLSVL.

The gene calls are TRBV20-1 and TRBJ1-1, with a tentative D call TRBD1 (5 bases). Per germline, CDR1 DFQATT and CDR2 SNEGSKA (reference sequence). CDR3 length: 15 residues. V was trimmed by 6 bases and J by 3 bases, leaving 20 bases between them. The CDR3 is CSARQPGLDHTEAFF. CDR3 DNA sequence: TGCAGTGCCAGACAACCGGGACTGGACCACACTGAAGCTTTCTTT.

V and J are TRBV7-9 and TRBJ2-3, with a tentative D call TRBD2 (7 bases). V lost 5 bases and J lost 0, with 15 bases in between. This CDR3 is 16 amino acids long. Germline loops: CDR1 SEHNR, CDR2 FQNEAQ (reference sequence). DNA of the CDR3: TGTGCCAGCAGCCATAGGGGGGGACCTAGCACAGATACGCAGTATTTT. Protein sequence: CASSHRGGPSTDTQYF.

In this sample, this clonotype turned up a few times. The chain recombines TRBV4-2 with TRBJ2-1; 14 bases match TRBD2. This CDR3 comprises 15 residues. Trimming took 0 bases from V and 9 from J; bases not matched to a gene: 1. CDR1 and CDR2 from the germline V gene are LGHNA and YNFKEQ. CDR3 in DNA: TGTGCCAGCAGCCAAGAGACTAGCGGGAGGGGTGAGCAGTTCTTC. Its translation: CASSQETSGRGEQFF.

The V gene is TRBV14, the J gene TRBJ2-2; 8 nucleotides align to TRBD1. The CDR3 consists of 17 residues. Trimming at V came to 0 bases and at J to 2 bases, leaving 5 bases not matched to a gene. Germline V CDR1 and CDR2: SGHDN, FVKESK. DNA for the CDR3: TGTGCCAGCAGCCAAGAGGGACAGGAGCTAAACACCGGGGAGCTGTTTTTT. Translated: CASSQEGQELNTGELFF.